Listed below are T cell receptor beta chains from one sample, sequenced in a study of T cells in tuberculosis. Using immunoSEQ multiplex PCR, the repertoire was profiled, and TCRdb retains in-frame clones only, with some absent. The sample contains around 60,000 clones, 81% of which appear only once. The material sequenced was CD1b-GMM tetramer-negative cells sorted from PBMCs. These receptors were taken from an adult woman with latent tuberculosis. The CDR3 runs from the conserved cysteine through the conserved F or W. D genes are given only for firm matches. Size is stated for part of the rows, as once, few or many counts, or as a class when the clone is expanded.

-	TRBV5-1	TRBJ1-3	-	CASSRGDSSGNTIYF	TGCGCCAGCAGCCGCGGCGACAGCTCTGGAAACACCATATATTTT
TRBD1	TRBV4-1	TRBJ1-6	-	CASSQTGVNSPLHF	TGCGCCAGCAGCCAGACAGGGGTTAATTCACCCCTCCACTTT
TRBD1	TRBV7-9	TRBJ2-3	-	CASSANRGTAVTDTQYF	TGTGCCAGCAGCGCCAACAGGGGTACGGCAGTGACAGATACGCAGTATTTT
TRBD2	TRBV11-2	TRBJ2-1	once	CASSSRERGAYNEQFF	TGTGCCAGCAGCTCCAGGGAGCGGGGAGCCTACAATGAGCAGTTCTTC
-	TRBV7-9	TRBJ1-1	-	CASGGVNTEAFF	TGTGCCAGCGGAGGGGTGAACACTGAAGCTTTCTTT
-	TRBV2	TRBJ2-3	-	CASSLQGSTDTQYF	TGTGCCAGCAGTCTACAGGGTAGCACAGATACGCAGTATTTT
TRBD1	TRBV4-1	TRBJ1-2	-	CASSPETGHYGYTF	TGCGCCAGCAGCCCCGAGACAGGGCACTATGGCTACACCTTC
TRBD1	TRBV10-3	TRBJ2-7	-	CAISAGTGYNEQYF	TGTGCCATCAGTGCAGGGACAGGGTACAACGAGCAGTACTTC
TRBD1	TRBV7-6	TRBJ1-4	-	CASSSEDRVSDEKLFF	TGTGCCAGCAGCTCAGAAGACAGGGTTTCCGATGAAAAACTGTTTTTT
-	TRBV14	TRBJ1-3	few	CASSHRAGNTIYF	TGTGCCAGCAGCCACAGGGCTGGAAACACCATATATTTT
TRBD2	TRBV11-2	TRBJ2-1	-	CASSRLAGSYNEQFF	TGTGCCAGCAGCCGACTAGCGGGCTCCTACAATGAGCAGTTCTTC
TRBD1	TRBV28	TRBJ2-7	-	CASSSPGQGAYEQYF	TGTGCCAGCAGTTCCCCGGGACAGGGGGCCTACGAGCAGTACTTC
-	TRBV11-2	TRBJ2-1	-	CASSFTSIRSSEQFF	TGTGCCAGCAGCTTTACTAGCATCCGAAGTAGTGAGCAGTTCTTC
TRBD1	TRBV6-5	TRBJ1-5	few	CASSRTGTGNQPQHF	TGTGCCAGCAGCCGCACCGGGACAGGTAATCAGCCCCAGCATTTT
-	TRBV7-2	TRBJ2-7	once	CASSLRFGGSSYEQYF	TGTGCCAGCAGCTTACGGTTCGGCGGCAGCTCCTACGAGCAGTACTTC
TRBD1	TRBV7-9	TRBJ2-5	-	CASSFLGTVQTQYF	TGTGCCAGCAGCTTCCTTGGGACAGTTCAAACCCAGTACTTC
-	TRBV5-1	TRBJ2-1	few	CASSLQGGWSEQFF	TGCGCCAGCAGCTTACAGGGTGGATGGAGTGAGCAGTTCTTC
TRBD1	TRBV7-9	TRBJ1-4	-	CASSDGRTGDEKLFF	TGTGCCAGCAGCGATGGGAGGACAGGGGATGAAAAACTGTTTTTT
TRBD2	TRBV4-2	TRBJ2-3	-	CASSQDRALAGAPYF	TGTGCCAGCAGCCAAGATAGAGCCCTAGCGGGAGCCCCGTATTTT
-	TRBV5-1	TRBJ1-2	-	CASSAPNRVDGYTF	TGCGCCAGCAGCGCCCCCAACAGGGTTGATGGCTACACCTTC
TRBD1	TRBV7-8	TRBJ2-7	-	CASSRDPGQNYEQYF	TGTGCCAGCAGTCGCGACCCGGGACAGAACTACGAGCAGTACTTC
TRBD1	TRBV7-2	TRBJ2-3	-	CASSHHSTGVIITDTQYF	TGTGCCAGCAGCCACCACTCGACAGGGGTCATCATAACAGATACGCAGTATTTT
-	TRBV19	TRBJ2-1	-	CASSINFYNEQFF	TGTGCCAGTAGTATAAACTTCTACAATGAGCAGTTCTTC
-	TRBV27	TRBJ1-2	-	CASSLGSSNYGYTF	TGTGCCAGCAGTTTGGGCTCTTCTAACTATGGCTACACCTTC
-	TRBV2	TRBJ2-7	once	CASSVPPSSYEQYF	TGTGCCAGCAGTGTCCCCCCTAGCTCCTACGAGCAGTACTTC
-	TRBV5-6	TRBJ1-2	-	CASSLLWEKVGYTF	TGTGCCAGCAGCTTGCTATGGGAGAAGGTTGGCTACACCTTC
-	TRBV2	TRBJ1-2	-	CASGAVEGTNYGYTF	TGTGCCAGCGGGGCGGTGGAGGGGACCAACTATGGCTACACCTTC
-	TRBV5-1	TRBJ2-6	-	CASSLPPGGSGANVLTF	TGCGCCAGCAGCTTGCCCCCCGGGGGTTCTGGGGCCAACGTCCTGACTTTC
-	TRBV5-1	TRBJ1-1	-	CASSFRAMNTEAFF	TGCGCCAGCAGCTTTAGAGCGATGAACACTGAAGCTTTCTTT
TRBD2	TRBV28	TRBJ2-3	-	CASSFPAGGTDTQYF	TGTGCCAGCAGTTTTCCAGCGGGGGGCACAGATACGCAGTATTTT
TRBD2	TRBV9	TRBJ2-7	-	CASSAGLAGEQYF	TGTGCCAGCAGCGCAGGACTAGCGGGCGAGCAGTACTTC
-	TRBV5-6	TRBJ2-1	-	CASSSSRVSYNEQFF	TGTGCCAGCAGTTCCTCGCGGGTCTCCTACAATGAGCAGTTCTTC
-	TRBV28	TRBJ1-2	few	CASSLRGRGNYGYTF	TGTGCCAGCAGTTTGAGGGGAAGGGGGAACTATGGCTACACCTTC
TRBD2	TRBV19	TRBJ2-1	-	CASSSAGGSNEQFF	TGTGCCAGTAGTTCAGCGGGAGGATCAAATGAGCAGTTCTTC
-	TRBV28	TRBJ2-6	-	CASSLSYRAGANVLTF	TGTGCCAGCAGTTTATCCTACAGGGCCGGGGCCAACGTCCTGACTTTC
TRBD2	TRBV7-6	TRBJ2-2	-	CASSLGSSGDPGELFF	TGTGCCAGCAGCTTAGGGTCTAGCGGGGACCCCGGGGAGCTGTTTTTT
TRBD1	TRBV11-2	TRBJ2-7	few	CASSYTRDRGYEQYF	TGTGCCAGCAGCTACACCCGGGACAGGGGCTACGAGCAGTACTTC
TRBD2	TRBV7-2	TRBJ2-1	-	CASSSPPAGGIYNEQFF	TGTGCCAGCAGCTCCCCTCCAGCGGGGGGAATTTACAATGAGCAGTTCTTC
-	TRBV7-8	TRBJ2-7	-	CASSRSYRFGSYEQYF	TGTGCCAGCAGCCGAAGTTACAGGTTTGGGTCCTACGAGCAGTACTTC
TRBD1	TRBV4-1	TRBJ1-2	-	CASSQADRTDYGYTF	TGCGCCAGCAGCCAAGCGGACAGGACTGACTATGGCTACACCTTC
-	TRBV12-5	TRBJ1-4	-	CASGAQGRGEKLFF	TGTGCTAGTGGAGCCCAGGGAAGAGGCGAAAAACTGTTTTTT
-	TRBV21-1	TRBJ2-5	-	CASSKRNQPGLAGTQETQYF	TGTGCCAGCAGCAAACGGAATCAACCTGGACTAGCGGGGACCCAAGAGACCCAGTACTTC